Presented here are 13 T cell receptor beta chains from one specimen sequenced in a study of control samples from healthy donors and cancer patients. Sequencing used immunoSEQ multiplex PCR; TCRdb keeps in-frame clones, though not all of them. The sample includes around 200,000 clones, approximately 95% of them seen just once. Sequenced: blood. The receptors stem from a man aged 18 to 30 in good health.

CDR3 DNA: TGTGCCAGCAGCAGAAGGGGACGGACCTACGAGCAGTACTTC. Its protein is CASSRRGRTYEQYF. The chain is built from TRBV13 and TRBJ2-7; D is tentatively TRBD1 or TRBD2 (5 bases each). The CDR3 is 14 residues long. Deletions cut 5 bases from V and 2 bases from J, with 13 bases between. Germline V lookup: CDR1 PRHDT, CDR2 FYEKMQ (reference sequence). The variable domain in full, completed from reference TRBV13 and TRBJ2-7, reads AAGVIQSPRHLIKEKRETATLKCYPIPRHDTVYWYQQGPGQDPQFLISFYEKMQSDKGSIPDRFSAQQFSDYHSELNMSSLELGDSALYFCASSRRGRTYEQYFGPGTRLTVT.

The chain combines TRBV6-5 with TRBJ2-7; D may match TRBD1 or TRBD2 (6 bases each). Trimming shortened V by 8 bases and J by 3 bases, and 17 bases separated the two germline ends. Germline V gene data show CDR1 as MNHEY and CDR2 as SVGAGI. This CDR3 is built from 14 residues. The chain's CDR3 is CASAGKGGIYEQYF. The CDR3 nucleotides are TGTGCCAGCGCGGGTAAGGGGGGAATCTACGAGCAGTACTTC.

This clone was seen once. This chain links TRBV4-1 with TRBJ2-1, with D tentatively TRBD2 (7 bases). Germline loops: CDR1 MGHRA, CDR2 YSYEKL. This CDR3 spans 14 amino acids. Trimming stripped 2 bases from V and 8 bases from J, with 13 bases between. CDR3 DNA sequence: TGCGCCAGCAGCCAATTGGGGGGGGCTCATGAGCAGTTCTTC. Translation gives CASSQLGGAHEQFF.

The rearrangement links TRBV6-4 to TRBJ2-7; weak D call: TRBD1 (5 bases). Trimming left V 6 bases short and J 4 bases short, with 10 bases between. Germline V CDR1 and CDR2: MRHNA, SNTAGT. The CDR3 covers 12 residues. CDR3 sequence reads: CASSPRVYEQYF. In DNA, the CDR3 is TGTGCCAGCAGCCCCAGGGTTTACGAGCAGTACTTC.

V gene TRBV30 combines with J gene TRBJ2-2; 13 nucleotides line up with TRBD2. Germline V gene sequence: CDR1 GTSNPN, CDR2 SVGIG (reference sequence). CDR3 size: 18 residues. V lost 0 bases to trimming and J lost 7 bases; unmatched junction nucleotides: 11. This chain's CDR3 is CAWSVLHTSGGAVGELFF. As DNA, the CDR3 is TGTGCCTGGAGTGTACTCCATACTAGCGGGGGGGCCGTCGGGGAGCTGTTTTTT.

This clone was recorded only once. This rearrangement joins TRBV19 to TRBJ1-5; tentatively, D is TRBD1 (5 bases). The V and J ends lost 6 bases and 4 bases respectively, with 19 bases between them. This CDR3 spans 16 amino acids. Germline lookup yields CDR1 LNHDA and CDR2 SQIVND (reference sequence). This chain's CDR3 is CASSVGGGRSNQPQHF. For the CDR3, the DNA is TGTGCCAGTAGCGTGGGGGGAGGACGGAGTAATCAGCCCCAGCATTTT.

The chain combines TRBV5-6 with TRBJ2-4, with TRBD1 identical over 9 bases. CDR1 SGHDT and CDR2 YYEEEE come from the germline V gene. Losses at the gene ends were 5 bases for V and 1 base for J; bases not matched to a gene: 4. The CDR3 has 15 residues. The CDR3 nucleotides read TGTGCCAGCAGGTGGACAGGGGAGGCCAAAAACATTCAGTACTTC. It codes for CASRWTGEAKNIQYF.

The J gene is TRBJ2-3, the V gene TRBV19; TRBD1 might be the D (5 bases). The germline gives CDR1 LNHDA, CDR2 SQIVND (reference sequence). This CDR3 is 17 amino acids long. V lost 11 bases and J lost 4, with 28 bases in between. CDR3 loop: CAAPAQLQGVFADTQYF. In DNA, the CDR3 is TGTGCCGCCCCGGCCCAATTACAAGGGGTTTTTGCAGATACGCAGTATTTT.

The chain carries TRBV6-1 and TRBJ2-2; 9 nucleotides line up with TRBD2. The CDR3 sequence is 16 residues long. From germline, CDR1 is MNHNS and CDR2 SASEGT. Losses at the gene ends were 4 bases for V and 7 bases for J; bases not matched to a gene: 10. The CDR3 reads CASSGQRGLAIGELFF. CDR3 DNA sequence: TGTGCCAGCAGTGGCCAGCGGGGACTAGCCATCGGGGAGCTGTTTTTT.

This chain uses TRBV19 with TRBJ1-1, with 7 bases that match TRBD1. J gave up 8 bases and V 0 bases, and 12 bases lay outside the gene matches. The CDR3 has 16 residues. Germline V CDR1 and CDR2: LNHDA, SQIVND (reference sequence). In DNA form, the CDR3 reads TGTGCCAGTAGTATAGACGCTAATAAACAGGGGCCCGAAGCTTTCTTT. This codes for CASSIDANKQGPEAFF.

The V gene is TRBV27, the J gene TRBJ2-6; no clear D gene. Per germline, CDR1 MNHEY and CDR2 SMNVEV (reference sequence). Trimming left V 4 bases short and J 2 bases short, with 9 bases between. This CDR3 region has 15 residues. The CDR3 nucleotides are TGTGCCAGCAGTTCCCTGGGTGCTGGGGCCAACGTCCTGACTTTC. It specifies CASSSLGAGANVLTF.

Here the CDR3 DNA reads TGCGCCAGCAGGGAGCTTCTAAGCTCCTACGAGCAGTACTTC. Its translation: CASRELLSSYEQYF. The gene calls are TRBV5-1 and TRBJ2-7; D uncertain. The CDR3 is 14 amino acids. Germline-derived CDR1 and CDR2 are SGHRS and YFSETQ. Trimming removed 5 bases from V and 0 bases from J, with 12 bases in between.

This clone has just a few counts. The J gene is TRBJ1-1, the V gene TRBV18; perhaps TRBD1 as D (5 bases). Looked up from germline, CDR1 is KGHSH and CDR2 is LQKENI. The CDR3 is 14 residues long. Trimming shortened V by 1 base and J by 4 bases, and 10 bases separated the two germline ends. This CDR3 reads CASSPRDGGTEAFF. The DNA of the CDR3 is TGTGCCAGCTCACCACGGGACGGGGGCACTGAAGCTTTCTTT. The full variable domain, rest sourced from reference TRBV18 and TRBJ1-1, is NAGVMQNPRHLVRRRGQEARLRCSPMKGHSHVYWYRQLPEEGLKFMVYLQKENIIDESGMPKERFSAEFPKEGPSILRIQQVVRGDSAAYFCASSPRDGGTEAFFGQGTRLTVV.